This passage covers 32 T cell receptor beta chains from one sample sequenced in a study of cytomegalovirus exposure and HLA in healthy donors. 13 Jbeta primers and 60 Vbeta primers were used for the PCR. Measured with immunoSEQ multiplex PCR; TCRdb has only the in-frame clones, and not every one. The sample gives about 160,000 clones, over 70% of which show up once; 1% to 1.5% is in the top ten. Source material: PBMCs. The receptors originated from a man aged 50-59 years in good health and CMV-seropositive.

The chain links TRBV30 to TRBJ1-5, with D possibly being TRBD1 (5 bases). Germline CDR1 reads GTSNPN; CDR2 reads SVGIG (reference sequence). This CDR3 is built from 15 residues. Trimming stripped 2 bases from V and 2 bases from J, with 13 bases between. The CDR3 region is CAWSREGRGNQPQHF. The DNA of the CDR3 is TGTGCCTGGAGTCGGGAGGGACGGGGCAATCAGCCCCAGCATTTT.

The chain combines TRBV6-5 with TRBJ1-4; no reliable D call. This CDR3 comprises 14 residues. The ends were cut back, 6 bases at V and 4 bases at J, with 12 bases in the middle. The germline gives CDR1 MNHEY, CDR2 SVGAGI. The CDR3 DNA reads TGTGCCAGCAGGGAAACAGTTTTTAATGAAAAACTGTTTTTT. Translated: CASRETVFNEKLFF.

J is TRBJ1-1 and V is TRBV2; D not certain. The V and J ends lost 5 bases and 5 bases respectively, with 12 bases between them. CDR1 and CDR2 (germline): SNHLY, FYNNEI. This CDR3 contains 13 residues. CDR3 DNA sequence: TGTGCCAGCAGTAATGCAGAATCGACTGAAGCTTTCTTT. Encoded protein: CASSNAESTEAFF.

This clone was seen a few times. This chain joins TRBV5-1 and TRBJ1-1; D is ambiguous. Trimming took 0 bases from V and 3 from J, leaving 12 bases between them. CDR1 and CDR2 from the germline V gene are SGHRS and YFSETQ. The CDR3 runs 15 residues. For the CDR3, the DNA is TGCGCCAGCAGCTTGGCGGCCAGGTCGGACACTGAAGCTTTCTTT. It is translated as CASSLAARSDTEAFF.

J is TRBJ1-2 and V is TRBV4-3; 8 nucleotides agree with TRBD1. This CDR3 is 15 amino acids long. V dropped 4 bases and J dropped 4; count of bases not matched to a gene: 8. Per germline, CDR1 LGHNA and CDR2 YSLEER. The CDR3 sequence: CASSPADRDFYGYTF. The DNA for the CDR3 is TGCGCCAGCAGCCCCGCGGACAGGGACTTCTATGGCTACACCTTC.

This chain joins TRBV7-9 and TRBJ2-2; possible D gene TRBD1, 5 bases. Trimming stripped 3 bases from V and 7 bases from J, with 12 bases between. The CDR3 spans 14 residues. Germline CDR1 SEHNR, CDR2 FQNEAQ (reference sequence). The CDR3 loop reads CASSFTGPGGELFF. CDR3 in DNA: TGTGCCAGCAGCTTTACAGGCCCGGGCGGGGAGCTGTTTTTT.

This clone turned up a few times. V usage is TRBV30 and J usage is TRBJ2-7; 9 bases match TRBD2. The length of the CDR3 is 20 residues. Germline values: CDR1 GTSNPN, CDR2 SVGIG (reference sequence). The V gene end was trimmed by 3 bases and the J gene end by 3 bases; junction bases not matched to a gene: 24. CDR3 sequence reads: CAWSGLGGLAGLTSGYEQYF. DNA of the CDR3: TGTGCCTGGAGCGGGTTGGGAGGGCTAGCGGGACTTACCTCAGGCTACGAGCAGTACTTC.

This clone has just a few counts. This chain joins TRBV6-1 and TRBJ2-1; D perhaps matches TRBD2 (5 bases). The CDR3 is made up of 13 amino acids. The V end was cut by 6 bases, the J end by 5 bases, with 11 bases between. In germline, CDR1 is MNHNS, CDR2 SASEGT. The CDR3 bases are TGTGCCAGCAGGGTCGCTAGCAACAATGAGCAGTTCTTC. Its translation: CASRVASNNEQFF.

The chain links TRBV5-6 to TRBJ1-6; D may be TRBD1 (5 bases). Germline assignment: CDR1 SGHDT and CDR2 YYEEEE. The CDR3 has 16 amino acids. Trimming pared 3 bases from V and 5 bases from J, leaving 15 bases between. The CDR3 is CASSSGGWENNSPLHF. The CDR3 DNA is TGTGCCAGCAGCTCGGGGGGTTGGGAAAATAATTCACCCCTCCACTTT.

Only one count was recorded for this clone. V usage is TRBV5-1 and J usage is TRBJ2-7; 8 bases are a match to TRBD1. CDR1 SGHRS and CDR2 YFSETQ come from the germline V gene. The CDR3 extends over 14 amino acids. The V and J ends lost 4 bases and 5 bases, in that order; junction bases with no gene match: 8. CDR3: CASSPRQGFNEQYF. In nucleotides, the CDR3 is TGCGCCAGCAGCCCACGACAGGGGTTCAACGAGCAGTACTTC.

V is TRBV10-2 and J is TRBJ1-6, with D possibly matching TRBD1 (5 bases). The germline V gene has CDR1 WSHSY and CDR2 SAAADI. CDR3 length: 14 amino acids. With 5 bases removed from V and 7 bases from J, the gap between germline ends came to 12 bases. CDR3 in DNA: TGCGCCAGCAGTCCGGGGGGGTCAAATTCACCCCTCCACTTT. Protein product: CASSPGGSNSPLHF.

The J gene is TRBJ2-3, the V gene TRBV6-6; 7 bases map to TRBD1. Germline CDR1 is MNHNY and CDR2 is SVGAGI (reference sequence). The CDR3 totals 15 residues. Unmatched junction bases numbered 10, after V lost 8 bases and J lost 2 bases. This chain's CDR3 is CASASVDRTTDTQYF. In nucleotides, the CDR3 is TGTGCCAGCGCCTCGGTGGACAGGACCACAGATACGCAGTATTTT.

This chain connects TRBV30 to TRBJ1-2; TRBD1 matches 8 bases. Germline V lookup: CDR1 GTSNPN, CDR2 SVGIG (reference sequence). V lost 4 bases to trimming and J lost 4 bases; unmatched junction nucleotides: 11. The CDR3 spans 15 residues. CDR3 sequence (DNA): TGTGCCTGGACCCCTCAGGACAGGGCCCTCTATGGCTACACCTTC. It encodes CAWTPQDRALYGYTF.

The sample holds one count of this clone. Written as DNA, the CDR3 is TGTGCCAGTAGTATCCGGGCAGGGAAGGGCTACACCTTC. This sequence encodes CASSIRAGKGYTF. The V gene is TRBV19, the J gene TRBJ1-2, with D possibly matching TRBD1 (5 bases). Between the trimmed V and J ends, which lost 3 bases and 8 bases, there was a span of 13 bases. The length of the CDR3 is 13 residues. Looked up from germline, CDR1 is LNHDA and CDR2 is SQIVND (reference sequence).

This clone was seen a single time. V usage is TRBV18 and J usage is TRBJ1-4; D perhaps matches TRBD1 (6 bases). V was trimmed by 0 bases and J by 8 bases, leaving 19 bases between them. Germline V CDR1 and CDR2: KGHSH, LQKENI. The length of the CDR3 is 17 residues. The CDR3 here is CASSPPGVQNREEKLFF. In DNA form, the CDR3 reads TGTGCCAGCTCACCACCGGGAGTGCAGAACAGGGAAGAAAAACTGTTTTTT.

The CDR3 bases are TGTGCCAGCAGCTCCCGGACAGACCAAGAGACCCAGTACTTC. Its protein is CASSSRTDQETQYF. The chain combines TRBV7-9 with TRBJ2-5, with D maybe TRBD1 (6 bases). The CDR3 covers 14 residues. The germline gives CDR1 SEHNR, CDR2 FQNEAQ (reference sequence). V dropped 4 bases and J dropped 0 bases, with 9 bases sitting between them. The full variable domain, with the rest looked up from reference TRBV7-9 and TRBJ2-5, is DTGVSQNPRHKITKRGQNVTFRCDPISEHNRLYWYRQTLGQGPEFLTYFQNEAQLEKSRLLSDRFSAERPKGSFSTLEIQRTEQGDSAMYLCASSSRTDQETQYFGPGTRLLVL.

The chain is built from TRBV18 and TRBJ2-2; TRBD2 matches 10 bases. CDR3 size: 15 residues. The J segment lost 5 bases and the V segment lost 0 bases, leaving 0 bases of the junction unmatched. Looked up from germline, CDR1 is KGHSH and CDR2 is LQKENI. The CDR3 here is CASSPPGLATGELFF. CDR3 DNA: TGTGCCAGCTCACCACCGGGACTAGCGACCGGGGAGCTGTTTTTT. Looking up the rest from reference TRBV18 and TRBJ2-2 gives the full variable domain: NAGVMQNPRHLVRRRGQEARLRCSPMKGHSHVYWYRQLPEEGLKFMVYLQKENIIDESGMPKERFSAEFPKEGPSILRIQQVVRGDSAAYFCASSPPGLATGELFFGEGSRLTVL.

The chain is built from TRBV30 and TRBJ2-7; 8 bases map to TRBD2. Per the germline V gene, CDR1 is GTSNPN and CDR2 is SVGIG (reference sequence). The V gene end was trimmed by 4 bases and the J gene end by 3 bases; junction bases not matched to a gene: 8. The CDR3 runs to 14 residues. The CDR3 sequence is CAWTPGGLDYEQYF. The CDR3 DNA sequence: TGTGCCTGGACCCCCGGGGGACTAGACTACGAGCAGTACTTC.

V gene TRBV10-3 combines with J gene TRBJ1-4; 7 bases fit TRBD1. V was clipped by 6 bases and J by 5 bases; unmatched bases: 3. CDR1 is ENHRY and CDR2 is SYGVKD in the germline V gene. CDR3 length equals 13 residues. CDR3 loop: CAIRGQQNEKLFF. For the CDR3, the DNA is TGTGCCATCAGGGGACAGCAAAATGAAAAACTGTTTTTT.

The chain couples TRBV7-2 to TRBJ2-4, with unresolved D. V was cut by 4 bases and J by 11 bases, with 15 bases left in between. The CDR3 is 13 residues long. In germline, CDR1 is SGHTA, CDR2 FQGNSA. The DNA for the CDR3 is TGTGCCAGCAGCTACAGCCCTTTACATCTTCAGTACTTC. This gives the protein CASSYSPLHLQYF.

This rearrangement joins TRBV5-1 to TRBJ2-7; D not resolved. This CDR3 is built from 15 residues. The ends were cut back, 1 base at V and 3 bases at J, with 14 bases in the middle. Germline CDR1 reads SGHRS; CDR2 reads YFSETQ. CDR3 region: CASSLIDNQGYEQYF. Here the CDR3 DNA reads TGCGCCAGCAGCTTGATCGACAACCAAGGCTACGAGCAGTACTTC. Complete variable domain (other parts from reference TRBV5-1 and TRBJ2-7): KAGVTQTPRYLIKTRGQQVTLSCSPISGHRSVSWYQQTPGQGLQFLFEYFSETQRNKGNFPGRFSGRQFSNSRSEMNVSTLELGDSALYLCASSLIDNQGYEQYFGPGTRLTVT.

This chain's CDR3 is CASSFRGGSGTDTQYF. CDR3 coding DNA: TGCGCCAGCAGCTTTCGCGGGGGCTCAGGAACAGATACGCAGTATTTT. The chain employs TRBV5-1 and TRBJ2-3, with a tentative D call TRBD2 (7 bases). Germline V gene data show CDR1 as SGHRS and CDR2 as YFSETQ. Trimming removed 2 bases from V and 3 bases from J, with 16 bases in between. The CDR3 consists of 16 residues.

This rearrangement joins TRBV30 to TRBJ2-6; TRBD2 aligns across 9 bases. This CDR3 is 17 amino acids long. CDR1 is GTSNPN, CDR2 SVGIG, per germline (reference sequence). V trimming: 0 bases; J trimming: 3 bases; junction bases outside the gene matches: 6. The DNA for the CDR3 is TGTGCCTGGAGTGTAACCAGCGGGGGGTATGGGGCCAACGTCCTGACTTTC. Its protein is CAWSVTSGGYGANVLTF.

CDR3 nucleotide sequence: TGCGCCAGCAGCCCGCCTAGCGAGACAGATACGCAGTATTTT. Its protein product is CASSPPSETDTQYF. V and J are TRBV5-1 and TRBJ2-3; a weak D match, TRBD2 (6 bases). This CDR3 has 14 amino acids. The V and J ends lost 4 bases and 3 bases respectively, with 12 bases between them. The germline CDR1 and CDR2 sequences are SGHRS and YFSETQ.

The gene calls are TRBV7-8 and TRBJ2-1, with a weak D call TRBD2 (6 bases). Germline CDR1 is SGHVS and CDR2 is FQNEAQ. Trimming left V 0 bases short and J 15 bases short, with 12 bases between. This CDR3 spans 12 amino acids. The CDR3 bases are TGTGCCAGCAGCTTAGCGGGGGGTCGACGGTTCTTC. Its translation: CASSLAGGRRFF.

The chain combines TRBV29-1 with TRBJ2-2; possible D gene TRBD1, 5 bases. The CDR3 consists of 12 residues. V lost 7 bases and J lost 2, with 8 bases in between. Germline loops: CDR1 SQVTM, CDR2 ANQGSEA. Here the CDR3 reads CSGRTNTGELFF. As DNA, the CDR3 is TGCAGCGGAAGGACAAACACCGGGGAGCTGTTTTTT.

The gene calls are TRBV6-6 and TRBJ2-2, with TRBD1 matching over 8 bases. The V gene end was trimmed by 11 bases and the J gene end by 3 bases; junction bases not matched to a gene: 8. The CDR3 contains 14 residues. Germline CDR1 and CDR2: MNHNY and SVGAGI (reference sequence). The CDR3 loop is CAGRTTGDTGELFF. The CDR3 nucleotides are TGTGCCGGCCGGACGACAGGGGACACCGGGGAGCTGTTTTTT.

V is TRBV21-1 and J is TRBJ2-3; no DNA check was done on the table's D call, TRBD1. TRBV21-1 is described as a pseudogene. The CDR3 runs to 14 residues. The CDR3 DNA reads as TGTGCCAGCATCAGAAGACCAGGGGCAGATACGCAGTATTTT. Its translation: CASIRRPGADTQYF.

This clone was counted a single time. The rearrangement uses TRBV9 and TRBJ2-1; 10 nucleotides line up with TRBD2. After removal of 4 bases from V and 4 bases from J, the junction contained 8 bases not matched to a gene. In germline, CDR1 is SGDLS, CDR2 YYNGEE. CDR3 size: 16 residues. The CDR3 nucleotides read TGTGCCAGCAGCCTAAGTAGCGGGGGGAATTACAATGAGCAGTTCTTC. Translation: CASSLSSGGNYNEQFF.

This clone is medium-sized. The CDR3 protein is CASSPQGTYEQYF. CDR3 coding DNA: TGTGCCAGCAGCCCTCAGGGGACCTACGAGCAGTACTTC. The gene calls are TRBV6-5 and TRBJ2-7, with a possible D match to TRBD1 (6 bases). Germline V gene lookup returns CDR1 MNHEY and CDR2 SVGAGI. The CDR3 sequence is 13 residues long. The ends were cut back, 6 bases at V and 2 bases at J, with 11 bases in the middle.

This clone showed up just once. The chain has TRBV4-2 and TRBJ1-6; maybe TRBD1 (5 bases). The germline V and J ends were trimmed by 4 bases and 4 bases, with 11 bases remaining between them. This CDR3 has 15 residues. CDR1 LGHNA and CDR2 YNFKEQ come from the germline V gene. CDR3 nucleotide sequence: TGTGCCAGCAGCCCACAGACAGATTATAATTCACCCCTCCACTTT. Protein: CASSPQTDYNSPLHF.

The chain uses TRBV6-1 and TRBJ1-4; no clear D. There are 12 residues in the CDR3. Trimming shortened V by 7 bases and J by 4 bases, and 7 bases separated the two germline ends. Germline V gene lookup returns CDR1 MNHNS and CDR2 SASEGT. CDR3 protein: CASNGDNEKLFF. The CDR3 region has the DNA TGTGCCAGCAACGGGGATAATGAAAAACTGTTTTTT.